Presented here are 27 T cell receptor beta chains from one specimen sequenced in a study of beta chain features in type 1 diabetes. The study, taken as a whole, reports: Type 1 diabetes patients had TCRB CDR3s that were shorter (moderately but significantly so) in all four CD4+ subsets.

Their recognized antigens are unknown. Sequenced material consisted of expressed TCRB transcripts (all of the isolated RNA was reverse transcribed). This table comes from immunoSEQ multiplex PCR, and its TCRdb copy is limited to in-frame clones, with some not included. The table shows about 340,000 clones, with around 9% occurring only once. The sequenced sample consisted of central memory CD4+ T cells from blood. These receptors were collected from a man aged 25 to 40 with type 1 diabetes.

The chain carries TRBV20-1 and TRBJ1-2, with 8 bases fitting TRBD1. CDR3 length: 11 residues. Unmatched junction bases numbered 2, after V lost 8 bases and J lost 3 bases. Germline assignment: CDR1 DFQATT and CDR2 SNEGSKA (reference sequence). The CDR3 here is CSPGGDYGYTF. The CDR3 region has the DNA TGCAGTCCAGGGGGCGACTATGGCTACACCTTC.

V and J are TRBV11-2 and TRBJ2-5; no reliable D call. V was pared by 5 bases and J by 1 base, with 2 bases between. Germline CDR1 SGHAT, CDR2 FQNNGV. This CDR3 has 11 residues. CDR3 DNA sequence: TGTGCCAGCAGCATCCAAGAGACCCAGTACTTC. Its protein product is CASSIQETQYF.

This chain joins TRBV29-1 and TRBJ2-7, with D perhaps TRBD1 (6 bases). The V end lost 5 bases, the J end lost 6 bases, and 17 bases lay between the germline ends. Per germline, CDR1 SQVTM and CDR2 ANQGSEA. CDR3 length equals 13 residues. The CDR3 here is CSVSVDRLGEQYF. In DNA form, the CDR3 reads TGCAGCGTTTCTGTAGACAGGTTGGGCGAGCAGTACTTC.

This clone was detected a few times. The gene calls are TRBV6-5 and TRBJ2-4; D perhaps matches TRBD1 (5 bases). Trimming removed 0 bases at V and 6 bases at J, with 12 bases between. The length of the CDR3 is 15 residues. Germline V gene sequence: CDR1 MNHEY, CDR2 SVGAGI. The chain's CDR3 is CASSYSGSGSNIQYF. The CDR3 coding sequence is TGTGCCAGCAGTTACTCGGGCTCAGGGTCAAACATTCAGTACTTC.

This clone appeared a few times. This chain uses TRBV11-2 with TRBJ1-2; 9 bases map to TRBD1. The CDR3 contains 14 residues. The germline gives CDR1 SGHAT, CDR2 FQNNGV. Trimming removed 4 bases from V and 3 bases from J; junction bases left unmatched: 3. DNA for the CDR3: TGTGCCAGCAGCTCCGGGACAGGGCACTATGGCTACACCTTC. Translating gives CASSSGTGHYGYTF.

This clone has more than one count but fewer than ten. The genes are TRBV30 and TRBJ1-1; D is ambiguous. CDR1 and CDR2 (germline): GTSNPN, SVGIG (reference sequence). V was trimmed by 0 bases and J by 1 base, leaving 6 bases between them. The CDR3 length is 13 residues. In DNA, the CDR3 is TGTGCCTGGAGTGTGCGTGCGAACACTGAAGCTTTCTTT. This codes for CAWSVRANTEAFF.

This clone was found a few times. The rearrangement links TRBV2 to TRBJ2-3, with D perhaps matching TRBD1 (6 bases). From germline, CDR1 is SNHLY and CDR2 FYNNEI. The V gene lost 11 bases and the J gene lost 6 bases, with 18 bases spanning the gap. The length of the CDR3 is 13 residues. The CDR3 sequence: CAGLRQASDTQYF. The CDR3 DNA is TGTGCCGGGCTGAGACAGGCCTCGGATACGCAGTATTTT.

This clone was recorded at least ten times. The chain links TRBV23-1 to TRBJ1-2; TRBD1 is a possible D gene (5 bases). TRBV23-1 is recorded as an ORF, its role being uncertain. This CDR3 contains 14 residues. V was trimmed by 3 bases and J by 4 bases, leaving 12 bases between them. The CDR3 DNA reads as TGCGCCAGCAGTCATACTCGGACACCCTATGGCTACACCTTC. It translates to CASSHTRTPYGYTF.

In its sample, this clone was seen a few times. This sequence joins TRBV28 and TRBJ2-7; TRBD2 agrees at 7 bases. The CDR3 covers 12 residues. Germline V CDR1 and CDR2: MDHEN, SYDVKM. With 2 bases clipped from V and 5 bases from J, the junction kept 0 bases outside the gene matches. This chain's CDR3 is CASSLSGDEQYF. The CDR3, as DNA: TGTGCCAGCAGTTTAAGCGGGGACGAGCAGTACTTC. The entire variable domain, with the rest obtained from reference TRBV28 and TRBJ2-7, is as follows: DVKVTQSSRYLVKRTGEKVFLECVQDMDHENMFWYRQDPGLGLRLIYFSYDVKMKEKGDIPEGYSVSREKKERFSLILESASTNQTSMYLCASSLSGDEQYFGPGTRLTVT.

In this sample, this clone turned up a few times. V is TRBV4-3 and J is TRBJ1-2; D not certain. Looked up from germline, CDR1 is LGHNA and CDR2 is YSLEER. V was clipped by 0 bases and J by 5 bases, with 7 bases between them. The CDR3 spans 13 residues. This CDR3 is CASSQDPKYGYTF. CDR3 in DNA: TGCGCCAGCAGCCAAGATCCCAAATATGGCTACACCTTC.

This clone was observed a handful of times. V is TRBV5-6 and J is TRBJ2-2; the D is unclear. V dropped 0 bases and J dropped 3 bases, with 12 bases sitting between them. The CDR3 covers 16 residues. The germline V gene encodes CDR1 SGHDT and CDR2 YYEEEE. The CDR3 DNA is TGTGCCAGCAGCTTGGAGGGCCCGGGCCACACCGGGGAGCTGTTTTTT. This gives the protein CASSLEGPGHTGELFF.

This clone has just a few counts. The CDR3: CASRKGDRVNTGELFF. The DNA for the CDR3 is TGTGCCAGCAGAAAGGGGGACAGGGTGAACACCGGGGAGCTGTTTTTT. This chain connects TRBV28 to TRBJ2-2; TRBD1 matches at 9 bases. Germline assignment: CDR1 MDHEN and CDR2 SYDVKM. This CDR3 is 16 amino acids long. Losses at the gene ends were 6 bases for V and 1 base for J; bases not matched to a gene: 6.

This clone was detected only a few times. The chain links TRBV29-1 to TRBJ2-7, with TRBD1 matching 7 bases. The V gene's germline CDR1 is SQVTM and CDR2 ANQGSEA. There are 13 residues in the CDR3. The V gene end was trimmed by 6 bases and the J gene end by 2 bases; junction bases not matched to a gene: 7. CDR3 nucleotide sequence: TGCAGCGTGAGACGGGACAGCCCCTACGAGCAGTACTTC. Translation: CSVRRDSPYEQYF.

V is TRBV7-2 and J is TRBJ2-2; D gene unclear. In germline, CDR1 is SGHTA, CDR2 FQGNSA. This CDR3 region has 14 residues. V lost 1 base and J lost 1, with 4 bases in between. The CDR3 bases are TGTGCCAGCAGCTTAGTGCAGAACACCGGGGAGCTGTTTTTT. This gives the protein CASSLVQNTGELFF. The full variable domain, rest sourced from reference TRBV7-2 and TRBJ2-2, is GAGVSQSPSNKVTEKGKDVELRCDPISGHTALYWYRQSLGQGLEFLIYFQGNSAPDKSGLPSDRFSAERTGGSVSTLTIQRTQQEDSAVYLCASSLVQNTGELFFGEGSRLTVL.

The chain carries TRBV5-4 and TRBJ2-3, with 11 positions matching TRBD2. Germline lookup yields CDR1 SGHNT and CDR2 YYREEE (reference sequence). V lost 4 bases to trimming and J lost 6 bases; unmatched junction nucleotides: 4. The CDR3 has 14 residues. The CDR3 DNA reads TGTGCCAGCAGCCCCGGGACTAGCGGCGATACGCAGTATTTT. It specifies CASSPGTSGDTQYF.

The rearrangement links TRBV7-2 to TRBJ1-1; 10 bases line up with TRBD1. The J segment lost 5 bases and the V segment lost 5 bases, leaving 11 bases of the junction unmatched. Germline V gene sequence: CDR1 SGHTA, CDR2 FQGNSA. The CDR3 consists of 16 residues. In DNA, the CDR3 is TGTGCCAGCAGCCCCTCCCCGGGACAGGGGAGAACTGAAGCTTTCTTT. This translates into CASSPSPGQGRTEAFF.

This rearrangement joins TRBV7-8 to TRBJ2-3, with D tentatively TRBD1 or TRBD2 (5 bases each). Germline CDR1 reads SGHVS; CDR2 reads FQNEAQ. The CDR3 is 17 residues long. Trimming took off 5 bases at V and 0 bases at J, with 18 bases between the two ends. CDR3 sequence reads: CASSGNGRGSSTDTQYF. CDR3 nucleotides: TGTGCCAGCAGCGGGAATGGACGGGGCTCTAGCACAGATACGCAGTATTTT.

The chain is built from TRBV6-5 and TRBJ2-7; 8 positions match TRBD2. The germline CDR1 and CDR2 sequences are MNHEY and SVGAGI. V trimming: 0 bases; J trimming: 8 bases; junction bases outside the gene matches: 3. The CDR3 has 13 residues. The CDR3 region is CASSYSSGGQQYF. CDR3 nucleotides: TGTGCCAGCAGTTACTCGAGCGGGGGTCAGCAGTACTTC.

The gene calls are TRBV9 and TRBJ2-2; TRBD1 aligns across 9 bases. Germline trimming cut 3 bases from V and 6 bases from J; bases unmatched to any gene: 9. The CDR3 is 16 residues long. Per the germline V gene, CDR1 is SGDLS and CDR2 is YYNGEE. The CDR3 is CASSAAGTGYPGELFF. CDR3 nucleotide sequence: TGTGCCAGCAGCGCGGCCGGGACAGGGTACCCCGGGGAGCTGTTTTTT.

Only a few counts were recorded for this clone. The chain joins TRBV7-2 to TRBJ2-3; 12 bases are a match to TRBD2. Germline V gene sequence: CDR1 SGHTA, CDR2 FQGNSA. The CDR3 runs to 16 residues. The trim removed 5 bases at V and 4 bases at J, leaving 7 bases unmatched. The CDR3 coding sequence is TGTGCCAGCAGCGGACTAGCGGGGATGGTTTCAGATACGCAGTATTTT. It codes for CASSGLAGMVSDTQYF.

J is TRBJ2-3 and V is TRBV10-1; D might be TRBD2 (6 bases). The CDR3 is made up of 12 amino acids. V gave up 6 bases and J gave up 9 bases, with 13 bases separating them. Germline CDR1 WNHNN, CDR2 SYGVQD (reference sequence). The CDR3 loop reads CASSGQGGTQYF. The CDR3 bases are TGCGCCAGCAGCGGGCAGGGAGGAACGCAGTATTTT.

This clone was detected ten times or more. The chain joins TRBV2 to TRBJ2-2; D call uncertain. Trimming removed 6 bases at V and 7 bases at J, with 12 bases between. Per germline, CDR1 SNHLY and CDR2 FYNNEI. The CDR3 extends over 13 amino acids. The CDR3 here is CASRALENGELFF. In nucleotides, the CDR3 is TGTGCCAGCAGGGCCTTAGAGAACGGGGAGCTGTTTTTT. Filled out from reference TRBV2 and TRBJ2-2, the complete variable domain reads EPEVTQTPSHQVTQMGQEVILRCVPISNHLYFYWYRQILGQKVEFLVSFYNNEISEKSEIFDDQFSVERPDGSNFTLKIRSTKLEDSAMYFCASRALENGELFFGEGSRLTVL.

This clone was counted only a few times. The V and J genes are TRBV5-6 and TRBJ1-3; 11 positions match TRBD1. With 4 bases clipped from V and 2 bases from J, the junction kept 5 bases outside the gene matches. Germline values: CDR1 SGHDT, CDR2 YYEEEE. The CDR3 has 16 amino acids. CDR3 in amino acids: CASSNGQGAAGNTIYF. CDR3 sequence (DNA): TGTGCCAGCAGCAATGGACAGGGGGCAGCTGGAAACACCATATATTTT.

This clone came up a few times. This sequence may be a read error, since a much larger clone differs from it by one base. Other nucleotide sequences in the sample specify the same CDR3. The gene calls are TRBV25-1 and TRBJ1-1; the D is unclear. Deletions cut 3 bases from V and 1 base from J, with 3 bases between. The CDR3 is 12 amino acids. Germline CDR1 reads MGHDK; CDR2 reads SYGVNS. CDR3 amino acids: CASSERNTEAFF. CDR3 nucleotide sequence: TGTGCCAGCAGTGAGCGGAACACTGAAGCTTTCTTT.

Notes on this clone: At the DNA level, this CDR3 is encoded by other sequences in the same sample as well. The chain employs TRBV7-9 and TRBJ2-7, with 8 bases that match TRBD1. The CDR3 sequence is 14 residues long. Germline CDR1 and CDR2: SEHNR and FQNEAQ (reference sequence). The V segment lost 3 bases and the J segment 2 bases; nucleotides outside the gene matches: 3. The chain's CDR3 is CASSLGQVTYEQYF. As DNA, the CDR3 is TGTGCCAGCAGCTTGGGACAGGTCACCTACGAGCAGTACTTC.

Ten or more counts support this clone. J is TRBJ2-3 and V is TRBV5-1; 8 nucleotides line up with TRBD1. J was trimmed by 3 bases and V by 4 bases; bases with no gene match: 7. The CDR3 runs to 15 residues. CDR1 is SGHRS and CDR2 is YFSETQ in the germline V gene. The CDR3 nucleotides are TGCGCCAGCAGCCCGGGACAGGAGGGTACAGATACGCAGTATTTT. It encodes CASSPGQEGTDTQYF.

This clone was recorded a few times. V gene TRBV7-9 combines with J gene TRBJ2-6; D gene ambiguous. Per the germline V gene, CDR1 is SEHNR and CDR2 is FQNEAQ (reference sequence). V was cut by 2 bases and J by 2 bases, with 7 bases left in between. The CDR3 is 15 residues long. The CDR3 DNA reads TGTGCCAGCAGCTTAAATCCCGCTGGGGCCAACGTCCTGACTTTC. Its protein product is CASSLNPAGANVLTF. The whole variable domain, remainder taken from reference TRBV7-9 and TRBJ2-6, is DTGVSQNPRHKITKRGQNVTFRCDPISEHNRLYWYRQTLGQGPEFLTYFQNEAQLEKSRLLSDRFSAERPKGSFSTLEIQRTEQGDSAMYLCASSLNPAGANVLTFGAGSRLTVL.